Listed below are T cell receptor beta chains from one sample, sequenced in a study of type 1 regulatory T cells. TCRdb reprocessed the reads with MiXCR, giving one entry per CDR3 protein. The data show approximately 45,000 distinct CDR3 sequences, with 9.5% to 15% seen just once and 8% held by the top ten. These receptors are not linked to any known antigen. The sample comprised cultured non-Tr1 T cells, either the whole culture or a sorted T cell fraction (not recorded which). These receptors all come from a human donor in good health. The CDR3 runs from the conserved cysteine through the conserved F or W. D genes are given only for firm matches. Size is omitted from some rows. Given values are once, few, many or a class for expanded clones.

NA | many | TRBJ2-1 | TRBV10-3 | CAISESISALNEQFF | TGTGCCATCAGTGAGTCGATAAGCGCTCTCAATGAGCAGTTCTTC
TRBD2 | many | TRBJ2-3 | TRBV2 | CASSGIAGRDTQYF | TGTGCCAGCAGTGGTATAGCGGGACGGGATACGCAGTATTTT
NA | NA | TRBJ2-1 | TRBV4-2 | CASSPRLGPFVNEQFF | TGTGCCAGCAGCCCACGTCTCGGGCCCTTCGTCAATGAGCAGTTCTTC
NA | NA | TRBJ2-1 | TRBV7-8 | CASSLDAPSSYNEQFF | TGTGCCAGCAGCTTAGATGCGCCCAGCTCCTACAATGAGCAGTTCTTC
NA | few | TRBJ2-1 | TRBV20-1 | CSARLASVHNEQFF | TGCAGTGCTAGATTAGCGAGCGTCCACAATGAGCAGTTCTTC
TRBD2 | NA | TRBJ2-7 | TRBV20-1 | CSARAGGGQYEQHF | TGCAGTGCTAGGGCGGGAGGAGGGCAGTACGAGCAGCACTTC
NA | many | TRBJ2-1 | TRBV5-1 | CASSLTGNVNEQFF | TGCGCCAGCAGCTTGACAGGGAACGTGAATGAGCAGTTCTTC
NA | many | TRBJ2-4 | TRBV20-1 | CSAEDDSSSDIQYF | TGCAGTGCGGAAGATGACAGCTCATCGGACATTCAGTACTTC
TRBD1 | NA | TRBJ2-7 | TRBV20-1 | CSASSLGQGRYEQYF | TGCAGTGCCAGCAGCTTAGGACAGGGGCGCTACGAGCAGTACTTC
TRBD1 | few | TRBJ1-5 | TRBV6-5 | CASSYSGTGGNQPQHF | TGTGCCAGCAGTTACTCTGGGACAGGGGGAAATCAGCCCCAGCATTTT
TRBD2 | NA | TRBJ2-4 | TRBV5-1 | CASSLVPGLAGRDRIDIQYF | TGCGCCAGCAGCTTGGTTCCGGGACTAGCGGGAAGGGACCGGATCGACATTCAGTACTTC
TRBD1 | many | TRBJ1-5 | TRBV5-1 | CASSLPGQGIEQPQHF | TGCGCCAGCAGCTTACCGGGACAGGGGATAGAACAGCCCCAGCATTTT
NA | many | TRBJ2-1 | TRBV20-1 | CSAPSRRAVYNEQFF | TGCAGTGCACCAAGCAGGAGGGCCGTCTACAATGAGCAGTTCTTC
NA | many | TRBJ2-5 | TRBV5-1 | CASSPRGAFEETQYF | TGCGCCAGCAGCCCGAGGGGCGCTTTCGAAGAGACCCAGTACTTC
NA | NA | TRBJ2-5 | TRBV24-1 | CATRRSGTQYF | TGTGCCACCAGGAGGTCGGGGACCCAGTACTTC
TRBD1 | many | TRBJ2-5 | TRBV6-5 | CASSWTGQETQYF | TGTGCCAGCAGCTGGACAGGTCAAGAGACCCAGTACTTC
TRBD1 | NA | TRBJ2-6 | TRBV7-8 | CASSDPTGNSGANVLTF | TGTGCCAGCAGCGACCCGACAGGGAACTCTGGGGCCAACGTCCTGACTTTC
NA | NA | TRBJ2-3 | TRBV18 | CASSPRQASTDTQYF | TGTGCCAGCTCACCACGGCAGGCGAGCACAGATACGCAGTATTTT
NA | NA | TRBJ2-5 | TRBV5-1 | CASSPPQGRETQYF | TGCGCCAGCAGCCCCCCCCAGGGAAGAGAGACCCAGTACTTC
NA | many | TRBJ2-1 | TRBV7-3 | CASSPMSGNEQFF | TGTGCCAGCAGCCCGATGTCTGGCAATGAGCAGTTCTTC
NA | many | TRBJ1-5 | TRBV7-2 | CASSLDRGQPQHF | TGTGCCAGCAGCTTAGACCGTGGTCAGCCCCAGCATTTT
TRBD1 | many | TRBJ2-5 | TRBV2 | CASIPDRDQETQYF | TGTGCCAGCATTCCAGACAGGGACCAAGAGACCCAGTACTTC
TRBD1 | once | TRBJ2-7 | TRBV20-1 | CSAGSGQFYEQYF | TGCAGTGCAGGGTCGGGACAGTTCTACGAGCAGTACTTC
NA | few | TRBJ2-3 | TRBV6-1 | CASLTGFTDTQYF | TGTGCCAGCCTGACAGGATTCACAGATACGCAGTATTTT
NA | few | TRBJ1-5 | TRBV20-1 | CSASDPPSLSQHF | TGCAGTGCTAGTGACCCGCCATCGTTGTCCCAGCATTTT
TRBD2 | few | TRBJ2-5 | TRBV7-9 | CASSLAMTSGRKTQYF | TGTGCCAGCAGCTTAGCCATGACTAGCGGGAGGAAGACCCAGTACTTC
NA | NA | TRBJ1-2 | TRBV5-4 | CASSRDGNYGYTF | TGTGCCAGCAGTCGTGACGGCAACTATGGCTACACCTTC
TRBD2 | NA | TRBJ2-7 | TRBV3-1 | CASSPSAGPYEQYF | TGTGCCAGCAGCCCTTCAGCGGGACCGTACGAGCAGTACTTC
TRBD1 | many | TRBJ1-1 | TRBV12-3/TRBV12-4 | CASSYQGAQTEAFF | TGTGCCAGCAGCTATCAGGGGGCGCAGACTGAAGCTTTCTTT
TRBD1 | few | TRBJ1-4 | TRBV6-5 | CASMPRGTGSEKLFF | TGTGCCAGCATGCCCCGGGGGACAGGGAGCGAAAAACTGTTTTTT
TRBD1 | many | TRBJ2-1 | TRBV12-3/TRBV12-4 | CASSSWTGWGSYNEQFF | TGTGCCAGCAGTTCCTGGACAGGGTGGGGCTCCTACAATGAGCAGTTCTTC
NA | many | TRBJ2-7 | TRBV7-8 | CASSLVVGIYEQYF | TGTGCCAGCAGCTTAGTGGTAGGGATCTACGAGCAGTACTTC
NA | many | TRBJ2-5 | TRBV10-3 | CATGAGDGGTQYF | TGTGCCACAGGGGCAGGGGATGGAGGGACCCAGTACTTC
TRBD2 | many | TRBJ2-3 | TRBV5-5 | CASNSELASSTDTQYF | TGTGCCAGCAACTCTGAACTAGCGAGTAGCACAGATACGCAGTATTTT
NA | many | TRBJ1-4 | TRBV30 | CAWKGVNEKLFF | TGTGCCTGGAAGGGTGTTAATGAAAAACTGTTTTTT
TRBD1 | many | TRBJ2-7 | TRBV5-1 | CASSWGTGATYEQYF | TGCGCCAGCAGCTGGGGGACAGGGGCAACCTACGAGCAGTACTTC
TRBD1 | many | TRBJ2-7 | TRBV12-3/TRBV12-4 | CASGPGQQRYEQYF | TGTGCCAGCGGACCGGGACAGCAAAGATACGAGCAGTACTTC
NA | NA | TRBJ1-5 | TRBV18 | CASSPSRVMEPQHF | TGTGCCAGCTCACCATCCAGGGTCATGGAGCCCCAGCATTTT
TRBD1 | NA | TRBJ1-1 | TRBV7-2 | CASSSGTGMPEAFF | TGTGCCAGCAGCAGCGGGACAGGGATGCCTGAAGCTTTCTTT
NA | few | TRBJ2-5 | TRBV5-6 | CASSLTGAETQYF | TGTGCCAGCAGCTTGACAGGAGCGGAGACCCAGTACTTC
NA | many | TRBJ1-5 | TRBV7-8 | CASSLALGTNQPQHF | TGTGCCAGCAGCTTAGCTTTGGGCACCAATCAGCCCCAGCATTTT
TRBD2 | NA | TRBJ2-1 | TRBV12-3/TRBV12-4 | CASRGAGLAWGYNEQFF | TGTGCCAGCAGGGGGGCCGGACTAGCTTGGGGCTACAATGAGCAGTTCTTC
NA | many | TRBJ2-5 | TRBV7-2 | CASSWTETQYF | TGTGCCAGCAGCTGGACAGAGACCCAGTACTTC
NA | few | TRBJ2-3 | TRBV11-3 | CASSLMGDTQYF | TGTGCCAGCAGCTTGATGGGGGATACGCAGTATTTT
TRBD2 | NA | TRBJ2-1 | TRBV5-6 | CASSSIGERDYNEQFF | TGTGCCAGCAGCTCGATTGGCGAGCGGGATTACAATGAGCAGTTCTTC
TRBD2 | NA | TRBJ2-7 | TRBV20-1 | CSARERAIPGLAGGGFYEQYF | TGCAGTGCTAGAGAGCGGGCTATCCCGGGACTAGCGGGAGGGGGGTTCTACGAGCAGTACTTC
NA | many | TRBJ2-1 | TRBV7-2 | CASSSYPLSYNEQFF | TGTGCCAGCAGCTCATACCCTCTCTCCTACAATGAGCAGTTCTTC
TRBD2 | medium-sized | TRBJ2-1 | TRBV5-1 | CASSLLSGTQFF | TGCGCCAGCAGCTTGCTTAGCGGGACTCAGTTCTTC
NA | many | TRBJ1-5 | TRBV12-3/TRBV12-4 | CASSPSLDRFRRFNQPQHF | TGTGCCAGCAGTCCATCCCTGGACCGTTTCCGACGTTTCAATCAGCCCCAGCATTTT
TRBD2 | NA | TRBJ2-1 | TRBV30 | CAWSPGLLGLAGVFNEQFF | TGTGCCTGGAGTCCGGGACTTTTGGGACTAGCGGGAGTGTTCAATGAGCAGTTCTTC
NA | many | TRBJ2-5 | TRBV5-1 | CASSYGQSNQETQYF | TGCGCCAGCAGTTACGGACAGTCCAACCAAGAGACCCAGTACTTC
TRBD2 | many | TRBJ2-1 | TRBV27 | CASTRGSGRDNEQFF | TGTGCCAGCACCCGGGGTTCCGGGAGGGACAATGAGCAGTTCTTC
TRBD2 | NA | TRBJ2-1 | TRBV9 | CASSEGAGGPRNEQFF | TGTGCCAGCAGCGAAGGTGCGGGAGGGCCAAGGAATGAGCAGTTCTTC
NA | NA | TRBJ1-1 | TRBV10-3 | CAISERGDTTHSGTEAFF | TGTGCCATCAGTGAGAGGGGGGACACCACACATTCAGGAACTGAAGCTTTCTTT
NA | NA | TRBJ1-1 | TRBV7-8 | CASSPEWGTEVFF | TGTGCCAGCAGTCCTGAGTGGGGCACTGAAGTTTTCTTT